One T cell receptor beta chain is described in this entry. The data were obtained in a study of blood T cell repertoires in COVID-19. The overall study: The United States, Italy and Spain provided the acute and convalescent COVID-19 samples. Sample material is recorded as cDNA or gDNA derived from T cells, B-cell-depleted T cells, or PBMCs.

Authors' processing steps: Amplified reference gene primers provided the basis for estimating nucleated cell counts. Measured with immunoSEQ multiplex PCR; TCRdb has only the in-frame clones, and not every one. The V and J calls and clone size were taken over from that table, and D and trimming were inferred from the DNA. The table shows about 110,000 clones, with nearly 90% occurring only once. The length of the CDR3 is 16 residues. The trim removed 5 bases at V and 1 base at J, leaving 10 bases unmatched. CDR1 SGHVS and CDR2 FNYEAQ come from the germline V gene. The V call is TRBV7-6, the J call TRBJ1-1, with 7 nucleotides matching TRBD1. The sample comprised peripheral blood. The TCR was taken from a human donor in a cohort sampled during active COVID-19. The CDR3 nucleotides are TGTGCCAGCAGCAGAACCGCGGGACAGCAGAACACTGAAGCTTTCTTT. Its protein is CASSRTAGQQNTEAFF.